These T cell receptor beta chains were read from a single sample in a study of T-cell reconstitution after alpha-beta-depleted transplantation in children. TCRdb reprocessed the PCR reads via MiXCR and lists one record per CDR3 protein. The table shows 500,000 to 650,000 distinct CDR3 sequences, with about an eighth occurring only once. Sample: PBMCs, mostly from graft donor cells, taken 180 days after TCRalphabeta/CD19-depleted stem cell transplant. The origin of the receptors is a female patient between 2 and 15 years old who had a stem cell transplant for aplastic anemia, so the T cells may come from the graft donor. CDR3s include the opening cysteine and the closing phenylalanine or tryptophan. The D gene is left open where the match is weak. A clone size is listed for some rows: how often the clone was seen (once, few, many), or a class if it is expanded.

v_gene: TRBV9; j_gene: TRBJ2-1; d_gene: .; abundance: few; CDR3nt: TGTGCCAGCAGCGTAGCTCTTAAGGGGGGAAATGAGCAGTTCTTC; CDR3aa: CASSVALKGGNEQFF
v_gene: TRBV7-8; j_gene: TRBJ2-7; d_gene: TRBD1; abundance: many; CDR3nt: TGTGCCAGCAGCTTAGGGGGACAGGGTCCCTACGAGCAGTACTTC; CDR3aa: CASSLGGQGPYEQYF
v_gene: TRBV9; j_gene: TRBJ2-1; d_gene: TRBD2; abundance: many; CDR3nt: TGTGCCAGCAGGAGACTAGCGGGAGGAAATGAGCAGTTCTTC; CDR3aa: CASRRLAGGNEQFF
v_gene: TRBV28; j_gene: TRBJ2-7; d_gene: TRBD2; abundance: few; CDR3nt: TGTGCCAGCAGTTTAATCGGACTAGCGGGACAGTTTTACGAGCAGTACTTC; CDR3aa: CASSLIGLAGQFYEQYF
v_gene: TRBV2; j_gene: TRBJ2-1; d_gene: .; abundance: .; CDR3nt: TGTGCCAGCAGTGCGACCGCCTCCTACAATGAGCAGTTCTTC; CDR3aa: CASSATASYNEQFF
v_gene: TRBV15; j_gene: TRBJ2-5; d_gene: .; abundance: many; CDR3nt: TGTGCCACCAGCAGAGTCCTAGCGCAGATGGGAAGGGAGACCCAGTACTTC; CDR3aa: CATSRVLAQMGRETQYF
v_gene: TRBV28; j_gene: TRBJ1-5; d_gene: .; abundance: .; CDR3nt: TGTGCCAGCAGTTCCCACCCCCGGACCTATCAGCCCCAGCATTTT; CDR3aa: CASSSHPRTYQPQHF
v_gene: TRBV3-1; j_gene: TRBJ2-1; d_gene: .; abundance: few; CDR3nt: TGTGCCAGCAGCCAAGAAGGGCTACACAATGAGCAGTTCTTC; CDR3aa: CASSQEGLHNEQFF
v_gene: TRBV4-3; j_gene: TRBJ2-1; d_gene: TRBD1; abundance: many; CDR3nt: TGCGCCAGCAGCCAGGACCCCCTTTGGGGACAGGGGGCACCCTACAATGAGCAGTTCTTC; CDR3aa: CASSQDPLWGQGAPYNEQFF
v_gene: TRBV24-1; j_gene: TRBJ1-5; d_gene: .; abundance: many; CDR3nt: TGTGCCACCAACCAACCCTCGGGAAGGGGCAATCAGCCCCAGCATTTT; CDR3aa: CATNQPSGRGNQPQHF
v_gene: TRBV7-9; j_gene: TRBJ2-3; d_gene: TRBD2; abundance: .; CDR3nt: TGTGCCAGCAGCCCTCAACTAGCGGGATTCTCAGATACGCAGTATTTT; CDR3aa: CASSPQLAGFSDTQYF
v_gene: TRBV5-1; j_gene: TRBJ2-2; d_gene: .; abundance: .; CDR3nt: TGCGCCAGCAGCTTACAACAGGGAGCCGGGGAGCTGTTTTTT; CDR3aa: CASSLQQGAGELFF
v_gene: TRBV28; j_gene: TRBJ1-5; d_gene: .; abundance: .; CDR3nt: TGTGCCAGCAGTCGGGTCCTGGGGGGGAGGAATCAGCCCCAGCATTTT; CDR3aa: CASSRVLGGRNQPQHF
v_gene: TRBV5-1; j_gene: TRBJ1-2; d_gene: .; abundance: many; CDR3nt: TGCGCCAGCAGCTTGGCAGGCACAGTCTATGGCTACACCTTC; CDR3aa: CASSLAGTVYGYTF
v_gene: TRBV20-1; j_gene: TRBJ2-1; d_gene: TRBD2; abundance: few; CDR3nt: TGCAGTGCTAGAGGGTCTAGCGGGACCTACAATGAGCAGTTCTTC; CDR3aa: CSARGSSGTYNEQFF
v_gene: TRBV7-9; j_gene: TRBJ2-1; d_gene: TRBD2; abundance: .; CDR3nt: TGTGCCAGCAGCTTAGGGACTAGCGGGAGGAACCACAATGAGCAGTTCTTC; CDR3aa: CASSLGTSGRNHNEQFF
v_gene: TRBV7-8; j_gene: TRBJ2-7; d_gene: TRBD2; abundance: few; CDR3nt: TGTGCCAGCAGCAACGGACTAGCGGCCTACGAGCAGTACTTC; CDR3aa: CASSNGLAAYEQYF
v_gene: TRBV9; j_gene: TRBJ1-6; d_gene: .; abundance: .; CDR3nt: TGTGCCAGCAGCGTATACCGATATGCTAATAATTCACCCCTCCACTTT; CDR3aa: CASSVYRYANNSPLHF
v_gene: TRBV12-3/TRBV12-4; j_gene: TRBJ1-1; d_gene: .; abundance: .; CDR3nt: TGTGCCAGCACGGACGGTGGTAGGCCCGCGGTCGCTGAAGCTTTCTTT; CDR3aa: CASTDGGRPAVAEAFF
v_gene: TRBV27; j_gene: TRBJ1-6; d_gene: .; abundance: few; CDR3nt: TGTGCCAGCAGTCCAAGGGGGGCACCCCTCCACTTT; CDR3aa: CASSPRGAPLHF
v_gene: TRBV29-1; j_gene: TRBJ2-6; d_gene: .; abundance: many; CDR3nt: TGCAGCGGTGAGGGCTCTGGGGCCAACGTCCTGACTTTC; CDR3aa: CSGEGSGANVLTF
v_gene: TRBV15; j_gene: TRBJ2-5; d_gene: .; abundance: many; CDR3nt: TGTGCCACCAGCAGGGCACAGGGACACCAAGAGACCCAGTACTTC; CDR3aa: CATSRAQGHQETQYF
v_gene: TRBV5-1; j_gene: TRBJ2-4; d_gene: TRBD1; abundance: .; CDR3nt: TGCGCCAGCAGCCCCCGCGAAAGTCTGACAGGGATTGCCAAAAACATTCAGTACTTC; CDR3aa: CASSPRESLTGIAKNIQYF
v_gene: TRBV28; j_gene: TRBJ2-4; d_gene: .; abundance: many; CDR3nt: TGTGCCAGCAGTTTCACCCTCCGTCGGGCAGGGGCGTTCCCTTTAGCCAAAAACATTCAGTACTTC; CDR3aa: CASSFTLRRAGAFPLAKNIQYF
v_gene: TRBV18; j_gene: TRBJ2-1; d_gene: .; abundance: .; CDR3nt: TGTGCCACTAGACGGATGAGTAGCTCCTACAATGAGCAGTTCTTC; CDR3aa: CATRRMSSSYNEQFF
v_gene: TRBV27; j_gene: TRBJ1-6; d_gene: .; abundance: few; CDR3nt: TGTGCCAGCAGTTTACGGGGGGAGGGGGGACCTTCACCCCTCCACTTT; CDR3aa: CASSLRGEGGPSPLHF
v_gene: TRBV29-1; j_gene: TRBJ1-3; d_gene: .; abundance: few; CDR3nt: TGCAGCGTTGAATCCGACTCCTACTCTGGAAACACCATATATTTT; CDR3aa: CSVESDSYSGNTIYF
v_gene: TRBV7-2; j_gene: TRBJ2-7; d_gene: .; abundance: once; CDR3nt: TGTGCCAGCAGCTTAGGCGCTAGTGCTGGGAGTTACGAGCAGTACTTC; CDR3aa: CASSLGASAGSYEQYF
v_gene: TRBV27; j_gene: TRBJ2-3; d_gene: TRBD2; abundance: many; CDR3nt: TGTGCCAGCAGGTCTAGCGGGAGTAGAGATACGCAGTATTTT; CDR3aa: CASRSSGSRDTQYF
v_gene: TRBV6-5; j_gene: TRBJ1-1; d_gene: .; abundance: .; CDR3nt: TGTGCCAGCAGTTACCACGGGACATCCTCATTTTTAGTGTCAGCTTTCTTT; CDR3aa: CASSYHGTSSFLVSAFF